The rows below give T cell receptor beta chains drawn from one sample of a study of cytomegalovirus exposure and HLA in healthy donors. TCRdb's copy holds only in-frame clones and misses some; the assay was immunoSEQ multiplex PCR. The sample gives around 100,000 clones, 82% of which show up once; around a fifth is in the top ten. The specimen sequenced was PBMCs. These receptors were obtained from a man in his thirties or forties in good health and CMV-seropositive. CDR3s include the opening cysteine and the closing phenylalanine or tryptophan. The order of the fields is CDR3 protein, CDR3 DNA, D gene, V gene, J gene. D genes are given only for firm matches.

CDR3: CASSFTGTYGYTF
DNA: TGTGCCAGCAGCTTCACCGGGACATATGGCTACACCTTC
D: -
V: TRBV11-2
J: TRBJ1-2

CDR3: CASSLEGVLNEQYF
DNA: TGTGCCAGCAGTTTAGAGGGGGTATTAAACGAGCAGTACTTC
D: -
V: TRBV28
J: TRBJ2-7

CDR3: CASSGGADTQYF
DNA: TGTGCCAGCTCGGGGGGGGCAGATACGCAGTATTTT
D: TRBD2
V: TRBV11-2
J: TRBJ2-3

CDR3: CASTTFGQGEAFF
DNA: TGTGCCAGTACGACCTTTGGCCAGGGTGAAGCTTTCTTT
D: -
V: TRBV19
J: TRBJ1-1

CDR3: CAKLRGKGDEDEQFF
DNA: TGCGCCAAACTTAGGGGGAAGGGGGACGAAGATGAGCAGTTCTTC
D: -
V: TRBV4-1
J: TRBJ2-1

CDR3: CACGSRGYTF
DNA: TGTGCGTGCGGATCGCGGGGCTACACCTTC
D: -
V: TRBV30
J: TRBJ1-2

CDR3: CASSYMTGSNLYGYTF
DNA: TGTGCCAGCAGTTATATGACAGGGTCGAACTTATATGGCTACACCTTC
D: TRBD1
V: TRBV2
J: TRBJ1-2

CDR3: CASSQGVEQYF
DNA: TGTGCCAGCAGCCAGGGGGTTGAGCAGTACTTC
D: TRBD1
V: TRBV28
J: TRBJ2-7

CDR3: CASSVASQGAGTEAFF
DNA: TGTGCCAGCAGCGTAGCTTCCCAGGGGGCAGGGACTGAAGCTTTCTTT
D: TRBD1
V: TRBV9
J: TRBJ1-1

CDR3: CASSVGGANTGELFF
DNA: TGTGCCAGCAGCGTAGGGGGGGCGAACACCGGGGAGCTGTTTTTT
D: -
V: TRBV9
J: TRBJ2-2

CDR3: CASSSGRGGGTDTQYF
DNA: TGTGCCAGCAGCTCCGGGCGCGGGGGAGGCACAGATACGCAGTATTTT
D: TRBD2
V: TRBV5-4
J: TRBJ2-3

CDR3: CASSLWDSLNTEAFF
DNA: TGTGCCAGCAGCTTATGGGACAGTCTGAACACTGAAGCTTTCTTT
D: TRBD1
V: TRBV7-9
J: TRBJ1-1

CDR3: CASSSRDRDKETQYF
DNA: TGTGCCAGCAGCTCCCGGGACAGGGATAAAGAGACCCAGTACTTC
D: TRBD1
V: TRBV11-1
J: TRBJ2-5

CDR3: CASSLGLAGTDTQYF
DNA: TGTGCCAGCAGCTTAGGACTAGCGGGGACAGATACGCAGTATTTT
D: TRBD2
V: TRBV7-3
J: TRBJ2-3

CDR3: CASSLGLPGQGSGANVLTF
DNA: TGCGCCAGCAGCCTGGGTTTACCGGGACAGGGTTCTGGGGCCAACGTCCTGACTTTC
D: TRBD1
V: TRBV5-1
J: TRBJ2-6

CDR3: CASSFNSGANVLTF
DNA: TGTGCCAGCAGCTTCAACTCTGGGGCCAACGTCCTGACTTTC
D: -
V: TRBV5-6
J: TRBJ2-6

CDR3: CAISEGDMRNSPLHF
DNA: TGTGCCATCAGTGAGGGGGACATGCGTAATTCACCCCTCCACTTT
D: -
V: TRBV10-3
J: TRBJ1-6

CDR3: CASSAGSPISYSNQPQHF
DNA: TGTGCCAGCTCGGCGGGCAGCCCAATTTCCTATAGCAATCAGCCCCAGCATTTT
D: -
V: TRBV7-9
J: TRBJ1-5

CDR3: CASSLDPGDSYNEQFF
DNA: TGTGCCAGCAGCTTAGATCCGGGGGACTCCTACAATGAGCAGTTCTTC
D: -
V: TRBV11-2
J: TRBJ2-1

CDR3: CASSIARQVLRPTEAFF
DNA: TGTGCCAGTAGTATAGCTCGACAGGTCCTTAGGCCCACTGAAGCTTTCTTT
D: -
V: TRBV19
J: TRBJ1-1

CDR3: CASSLTEVPSPLSNEQFF
DNA: TGTGCCAGCAGCCTTACCGAGGTGCCCTCACCTTTGAGCAATGAGCAGTTCTTC
D: -
V: TRBV5-6
J: TRBJ2-1

CDR3: CASSLTGMQETQYF
DNA: TGTGCCAGCAGTTTGACCGGGATGCAAGAGACCCAGTACTTC
D: -
V: TRBV6-5
J: TRBJ2-5

CDR3: CSVMGPSRTGELFF
DNA: TGCAGCGTGATGGGCCCTAGCAGGACCGGGGAGCTGTTTTTT
D: -
V: TRBV29-1
J: TRBJ2-2

CDR3: CASSESVEQFF
DNA: TGTGCCAGCAGTGAGTCCGTTGAGCAGTTCTTC
D: -
V: TRBV6-1
J: TRBJ2-1

CDR3: CASSFRGGPLSGANVLTF
DNA: TGTGCCAGCAGCTTCCGCGGAGGGCCTCTATCTGGGGCCAACGTCCTGACTTTC
D: -
V: TRBV5-6
J: TRBJ2-6

CDR3: CASVQVPGETQYF
DNA: TGCGCCAGCGTCCAGGTCCCCGGCGAGACCCAGTACTTC
D: -
V: TRBV5-1
J: TRBJ2-5